The following is a TCR beta chain sequence with its context. The target of this receptor is not known. No much larger clone exists at a distance of one base, and base qualities are not known. V is cut by 4 bases and J by 2 bases, and the space between the germline ends is 8 bases. Via the germline V gene, CDR1 is SQVTM and CDR2 ANQGSEA. The CDR3 covers 12 residues, taking in both the cysteine and the phenylalanine. The read is trimmed to its CDR3 DNA, 36 bases read in frame from base 1. TCRbeta CDR3 regions were amplified from genomic DNA by means of the immunoSEQ Assay, a bias-controlled multiplex PCR. In the paper's pipeline: Nucleated cell counts per sample were estimated from amplification of reference gene primers within the assay. To quantify the absolute abundance of each unique TCRbeta CDR3 rearrangement, sequence reads were collapsed and filtered. For each sample, productive Simpson clonality was calculated by taking the square root of Simpson's diversity index across productive rearrangements. The immuneACCESS repertoire file appears here via TCRdb, limited to in-frame rearrangements. These files lack a portion of the clones; in checked studies, under half of the deficit traces to unresolved V genes, and the cause of the others is not known. V, J and clone size are taken as reported in that table, and D and trimming were inferred from the DNA itself. This sample is represented by around 200,000 clones; approximately 90% of them were singletons. In total, the top ten clones hold over 1% of the sample.

The sample comes from a study of blood T cell repertoires in COVID-19 (dated by TCRdb to between 2020 and 2021). As for the study more broadly: The collaborator samples originated in the United States, Italy and Spain and spanned the acute and convalescent phases of COVID-19. The repertoires were made available in a free public database intended to serve as a resource for research on the immune response to SARS-CoV-2. The sample metadata nearly always contained a de-identified subject ID, COVID-19 status, age in years and sex. Deeply sampled blood TCRbeta repertoires from subjects exposed to, actively infected with, or recovered from COVID-19 were included in the dataset. Samples were obtained from the ongoing ImmuneRACE study (first 160 participants) and from about 1,300 subjects provided by 6 global collaborators. The material from the prospective study consisted of cDNA or gDNA derived from T cells, B-cell-depleted T cells, or PBMCs. Where HLA class I and class II types were available, the types were taken from metadata supplied by the sample provider, not from assay-based typing. Summary of the overall study and its limitations: The quantity of clinical and demographic metadata differed by source and by participant and was supplied without curation.

Enrolling through a virtual design, the prospective study's participants ranged in age from roughly 18 to 90 years and lived across about two dozen United States geographic areas. In the prospective study, participants were assigned to cohorts based on the clinical history participants reported in a screening survey and a study questionnaire. For ImmuneRACE Cohort 3, a participant was defined as recovered based on two consecutive negative NP/OP PCR tests, clearance by a healthcare professional, or resolution of symptoms. In the prospective study, whole blood, serum and a nasopharyngeal or oropharyngeal swab were collected from each participant by mobile phlebotomists. Participants in the prospective study had the option to provide additional blood draws and questionnaires over an approximately 2-month period. Before DNA extraction, prospective study blood samples were shipped either frozen or at room temperature.

Sequenced input: PBMCs or T cells enriched from blood (not recorded which). Here the chain combines TRBV29-1 and TRBJ2-5, and the D gene may be TRBD1, 5 bases matching. This sequence was found in a man aged 25-45 years who had recovered from COVID-19. The DNA sequence reads TGCAGCGTTGGACAGCTTCAAGAGACCCAGTACTTC. This yields the protein CSVGQLQETQYF.